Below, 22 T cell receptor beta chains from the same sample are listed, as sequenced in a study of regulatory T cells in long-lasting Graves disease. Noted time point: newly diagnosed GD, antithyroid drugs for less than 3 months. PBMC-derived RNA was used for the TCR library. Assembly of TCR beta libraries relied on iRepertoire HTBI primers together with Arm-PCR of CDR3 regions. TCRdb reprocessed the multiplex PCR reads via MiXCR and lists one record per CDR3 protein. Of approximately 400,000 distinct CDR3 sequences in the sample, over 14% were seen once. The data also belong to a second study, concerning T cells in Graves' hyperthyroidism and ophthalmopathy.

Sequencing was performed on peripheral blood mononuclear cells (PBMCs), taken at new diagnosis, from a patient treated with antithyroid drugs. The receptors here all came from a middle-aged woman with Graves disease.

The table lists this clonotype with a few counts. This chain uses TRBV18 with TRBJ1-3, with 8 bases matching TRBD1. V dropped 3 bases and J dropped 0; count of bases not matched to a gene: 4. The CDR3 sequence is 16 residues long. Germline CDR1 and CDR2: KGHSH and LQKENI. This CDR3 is CASSPAGTGSGNTIYF. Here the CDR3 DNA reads TGTGCCAGCTCACCGGCCGGGACAGGCTCTGGAAACACCATATATTTT.

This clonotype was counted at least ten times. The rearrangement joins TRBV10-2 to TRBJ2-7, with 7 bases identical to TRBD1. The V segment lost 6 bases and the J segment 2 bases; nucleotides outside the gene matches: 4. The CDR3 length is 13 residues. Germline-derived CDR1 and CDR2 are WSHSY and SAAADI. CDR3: CASREGTAYEQYF. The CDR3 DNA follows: TGCGCCAGCAGAGAAGGGACAGCCTACGAGCAGTACTTC.

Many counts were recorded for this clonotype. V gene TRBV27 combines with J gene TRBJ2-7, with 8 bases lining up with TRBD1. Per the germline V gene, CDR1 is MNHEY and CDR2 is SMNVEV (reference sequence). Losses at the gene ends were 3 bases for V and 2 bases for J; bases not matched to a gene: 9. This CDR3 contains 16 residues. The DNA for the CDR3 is TGTGCCAGCAGTTTGGACCAGGGGGCTAGCGCCTACGAGCAGTACTTC. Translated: CASSLDQGASAYEQYF.

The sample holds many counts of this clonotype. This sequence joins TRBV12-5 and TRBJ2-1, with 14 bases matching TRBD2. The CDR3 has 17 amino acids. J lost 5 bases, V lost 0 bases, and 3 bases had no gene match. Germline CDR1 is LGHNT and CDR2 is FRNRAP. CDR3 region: CASGLVQGLAGDNEQFF. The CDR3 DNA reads TGTGCTAGTGGTTTGGTACAGGGACTAGCGGGAGACAATGAGCAGTTCTTC.

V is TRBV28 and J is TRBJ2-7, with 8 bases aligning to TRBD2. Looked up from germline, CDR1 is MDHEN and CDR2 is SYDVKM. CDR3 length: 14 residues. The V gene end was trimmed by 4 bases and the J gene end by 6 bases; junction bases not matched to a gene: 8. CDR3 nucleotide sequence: TGTGCCAGCAGTTCCGCCCGGGAGGGCCCCGAGCAGTACTTC. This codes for CASSSAREGPEQYF.

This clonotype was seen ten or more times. CDR3 bases: TGTGCCAGCAGTTACTCGTCGAGCTCCTACGAGCAGTACTTC. Its protein product is CASSYSSSSYEQYF. This chain connects TRBV6-2 or TRBV6-3 to TRBJ2-7; no firm D call. Germline assignment: CDR1 MNHEY and CDR2 SVGEGT. The CDR3 loop spans 14 amino acids. The V gene lost 0 bases and the J gene lost 0 bases, with 6 bases spanning the gap.

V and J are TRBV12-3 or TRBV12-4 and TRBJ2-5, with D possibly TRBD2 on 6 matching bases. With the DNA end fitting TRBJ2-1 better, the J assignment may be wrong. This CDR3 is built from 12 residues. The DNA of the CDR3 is TGTGCCAGCACCACGGCGGGGCGTGAGCAGTTCTTC. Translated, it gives CASTTAGREQFF.

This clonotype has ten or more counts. CDR3 amino acids: CATMGREYSEQYF. The CDR3 DNA reads TGTGCCACCATGGGGCGGGAGTACTCCGAGCAGTACTTC. The chain joins TRBV2 to TRBJ2-7; 7 nucleotides agree with TRBD2. Germline V CDR1 and CDR2: SNHLY, FYNNEI. Trimming took 10 bases from V and 6 from J; bases not matched to a gene: 12. The CDR3 extends over 13 amino acids.

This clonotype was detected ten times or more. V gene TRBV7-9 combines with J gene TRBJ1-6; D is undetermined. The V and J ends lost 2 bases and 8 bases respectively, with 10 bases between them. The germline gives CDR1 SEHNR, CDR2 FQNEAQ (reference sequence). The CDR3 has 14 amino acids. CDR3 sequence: CASSLFGSDSPLHF. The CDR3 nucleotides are TGTGCCAGCAGCTTATTTGGGAGTGATTCACCCCTCCACTTT.

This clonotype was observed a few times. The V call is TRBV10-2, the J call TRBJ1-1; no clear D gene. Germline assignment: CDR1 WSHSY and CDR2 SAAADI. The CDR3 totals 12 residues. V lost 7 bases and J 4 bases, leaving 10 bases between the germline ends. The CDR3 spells CASMSLGTEAFF. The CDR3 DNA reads TGCGCCAGCATGAGCCTAGGCACTGAAGCTTTCTTT.

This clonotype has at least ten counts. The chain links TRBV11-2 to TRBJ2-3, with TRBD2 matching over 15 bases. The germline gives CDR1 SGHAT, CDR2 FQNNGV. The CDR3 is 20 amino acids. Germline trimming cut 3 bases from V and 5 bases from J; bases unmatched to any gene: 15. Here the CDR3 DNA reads TGTGCCAGCAGCTTTGGAGGGTGGACTAGCGGGAGGGAGGAAGGAGATACGCAGTATTTT. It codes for CASSFGGWTSGREEGDTQYF.

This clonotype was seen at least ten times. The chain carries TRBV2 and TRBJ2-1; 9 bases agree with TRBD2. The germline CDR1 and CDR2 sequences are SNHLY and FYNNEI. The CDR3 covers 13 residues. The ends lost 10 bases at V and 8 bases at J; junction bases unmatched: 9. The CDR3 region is CATGLASVDEQFF. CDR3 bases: TGTGCCACGGGACTAGCCTCTGTCGATGAGCAGTTCTTC.

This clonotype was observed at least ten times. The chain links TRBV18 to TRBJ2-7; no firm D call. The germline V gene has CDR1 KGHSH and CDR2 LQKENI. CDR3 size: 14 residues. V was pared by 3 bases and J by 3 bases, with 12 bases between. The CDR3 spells CASSPGWLNYEQYF. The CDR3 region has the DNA TGTGCCAGCTCACCCGGATGGCTTAACTACGAGCAGTACTTC.

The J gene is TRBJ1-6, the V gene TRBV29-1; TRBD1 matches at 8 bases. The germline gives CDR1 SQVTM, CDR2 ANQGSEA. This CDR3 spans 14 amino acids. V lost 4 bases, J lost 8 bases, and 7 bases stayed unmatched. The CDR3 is CSVAQGANDSPLHF. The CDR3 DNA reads TGCAGCGTTGCCCAGGGGGCAAATGATTCACCCCTCCACTTT.

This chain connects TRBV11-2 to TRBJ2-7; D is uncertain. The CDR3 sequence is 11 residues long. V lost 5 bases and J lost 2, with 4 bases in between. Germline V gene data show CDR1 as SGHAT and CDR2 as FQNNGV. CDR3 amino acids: CASSRPYEQYF. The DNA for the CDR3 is TGTGCCAGCAGCCGTCCCTACGAGCAGTACTTC.

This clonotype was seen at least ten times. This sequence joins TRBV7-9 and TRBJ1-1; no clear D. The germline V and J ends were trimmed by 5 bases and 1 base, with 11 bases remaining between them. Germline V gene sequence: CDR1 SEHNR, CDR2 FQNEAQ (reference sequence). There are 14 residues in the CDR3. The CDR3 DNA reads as TGTGCCAGCAGCCCCCGTGGGGAGAACACTGAAGCTTTCTTT. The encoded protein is CASSPRGENTEAFF.

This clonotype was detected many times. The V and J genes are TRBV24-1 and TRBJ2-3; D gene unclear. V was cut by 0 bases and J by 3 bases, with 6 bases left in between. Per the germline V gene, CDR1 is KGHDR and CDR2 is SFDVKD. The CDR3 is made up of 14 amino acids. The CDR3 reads CATSDLDGTDTQYF. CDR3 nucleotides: TGTGCCACCAGTGATTTGGACGGAACAGATACGCAGTATTTT.

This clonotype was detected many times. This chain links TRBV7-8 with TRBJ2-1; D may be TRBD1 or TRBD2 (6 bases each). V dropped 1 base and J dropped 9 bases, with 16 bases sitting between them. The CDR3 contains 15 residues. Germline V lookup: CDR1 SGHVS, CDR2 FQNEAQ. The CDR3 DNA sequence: TGTGCCAGCAGCTTAGGGGAGGTTTGGGGGCGTGAGCAGTTCTTC. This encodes CASSLGEVWGREQFF.

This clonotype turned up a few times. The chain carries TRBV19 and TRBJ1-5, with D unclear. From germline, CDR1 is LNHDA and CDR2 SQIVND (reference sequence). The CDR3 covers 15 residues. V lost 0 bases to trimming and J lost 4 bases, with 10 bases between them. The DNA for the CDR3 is TGTGCCAGTAGTATAGATCTATTGGGGAATCAGCCCCAGCATTTT. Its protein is CASSIDLLGNQPQHF. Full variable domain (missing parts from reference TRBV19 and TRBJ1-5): DGGITQSPKYLFRKEGQNVTLSCEQNLNHDAMYWYRQDPGQGLRLIYYSQIVNDFQKGDIAEGYSVSREKKESFPLTVTSAQKNPTAFYLCASSIDLLGNQPQHFGDGTRLSIL.

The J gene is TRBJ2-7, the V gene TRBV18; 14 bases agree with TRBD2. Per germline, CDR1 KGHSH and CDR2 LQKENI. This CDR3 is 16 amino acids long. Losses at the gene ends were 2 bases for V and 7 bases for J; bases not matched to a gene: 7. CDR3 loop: CASSPLGLAGAEEQYF. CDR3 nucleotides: TGTGCCAGCTCACCATTGGGACTAGCGGGGGCTGAAGAGCAGTACTTC.

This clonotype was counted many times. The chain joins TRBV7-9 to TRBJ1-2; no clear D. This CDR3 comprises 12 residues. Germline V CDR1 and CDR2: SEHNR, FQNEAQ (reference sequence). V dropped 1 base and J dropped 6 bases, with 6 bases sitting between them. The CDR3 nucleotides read TGTGCCAGCAGCTTAGGGCTAAATGGCTACACCTTC. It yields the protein CASSLGLNGYTF. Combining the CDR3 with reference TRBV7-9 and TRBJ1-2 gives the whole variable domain DTGVSQNPRHKITKRGQNVTFRCDPISEHNRLYWYRQTLGQGPEFLTYFQNEAQLEKSRLLSDRFSAERPKGSFSTLEIQRTEQGDSAMYLCASSLGLNGYTFGSGTRLTVV.

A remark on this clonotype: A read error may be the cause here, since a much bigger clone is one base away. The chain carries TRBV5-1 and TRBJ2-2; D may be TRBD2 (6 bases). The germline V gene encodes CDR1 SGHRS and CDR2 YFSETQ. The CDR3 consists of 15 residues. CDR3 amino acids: CASSLDPNRGGELSF. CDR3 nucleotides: TGTGCCAGCAGCTTGGACCCAAACAGAGGCGGGGAGCTGTCTTTT.